This T cell receptor beta chain was sequenced in a study of T cell clonality in common variable immunodeficiency. The study, taken as a whole, reports: Common variable immunodeficiency TCR beta sequences reportedly had fewer deletions and N-nucleotide insertions. CVID subjects had higher TCRbeta clonality than healthy controls, most marked in about a third.

Profiling relied on immunoSEQ multiplex PCR, and the TCRdb table lists in-frame clones only, not all of them. This sample carries approximately 35,000 clones, none of them present only once. Reduced serum IgG, IgA and/or IgM plus specific antibody deficiency defined CVID. Most patients and controls had Caucasian heritage. CVID subjects were neither ill nor on immunomodulatory or immunosuppressive medication at sampling. J was trimmed by 0 bases and V by 5 bases; bases with no gene match: 2. Germline values: CDR1 SGHTA, CDR2 FQGNSA. CDR3 size: 14 residues. This clone was picked up a small number of times. Its antigen is still unknown. Read coverage stops 3 residues before the CDR3 terminus; the germline J gene supplies the remainder.

Material: peripheral blood mononuclear cells. This sequence originates from a human donor with common variable immunodeficiency. The V and J genes are TRBV7-2 and TRBJ2-7; TRBD2 aligns across 9 bases. The CDR3: CASSRLAASYEQYF. The covered CDR3 bases are TGTGCCAGCAGCCGACTAGCGGCCTCCTACGAG. The variable domain in full, with the rest retrieved from reference TRBV7-2 and TRBJ2-7, is GAGVSQSPSNKVTEKGKDVELRCDPISGHTALYWYRQSLGQGLEFLIYFQGNSAPDKSGLPSDRFSAERTGGSVSTLTIQRTQQEDSAVYLCASSRLAASYEQYFGPGTRLTVT.